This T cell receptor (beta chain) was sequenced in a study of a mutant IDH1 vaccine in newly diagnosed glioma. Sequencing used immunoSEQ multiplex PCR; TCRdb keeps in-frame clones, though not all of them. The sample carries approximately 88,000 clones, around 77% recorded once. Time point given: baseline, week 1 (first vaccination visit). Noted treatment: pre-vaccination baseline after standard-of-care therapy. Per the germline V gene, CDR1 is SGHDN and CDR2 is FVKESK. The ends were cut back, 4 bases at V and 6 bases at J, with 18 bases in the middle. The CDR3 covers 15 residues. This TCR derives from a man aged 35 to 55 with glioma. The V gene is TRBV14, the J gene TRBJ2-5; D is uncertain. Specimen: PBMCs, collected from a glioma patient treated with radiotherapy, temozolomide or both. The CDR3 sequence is CASSLLLQPLKTQYF. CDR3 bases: TGTGCCAGCAGCCTACTTCTTCAGCCCCTCAAGACCCAGTACTTC.